The sample holds many counts of the clone carrying this T cell receptor (beta chain). TCRdb recomputed calls from the 5' RACE reads with MiXCR, one row per CDR3 protein. The sample has 95,000 to 150,000 distinct CDR3 sequences; under 8% are singletons. V was shortened by 3 bases and J by 2 bases, with 8 bases between the two germline ends. The CDR3 runs 13 residues. These data come from a study of T cells after yellow fever vaccination. The source is a man between 18 and 35 years old who received the YFV17D yellow fever vaccine. This material consisted of CD4+ T cells sorted from PBMCs, taken approximately 11 days after the first yellow fever vaccination. The chain links TRBV12-3 or TRBV12-4 to TRBJ2-7, with D hard to call. The CDR3 here is CASSFGVPYEQYV. The CDR3 nucleotides are TGTGCCAGCAGTTTCGGCGTTCCCTACGAGCAGTACGTC.